The entry that follows covers one T cell receptor beta chain sequence. Profiled with immunoSEQ multiplex PCR; TCRdb holds only in-frame clones, not every one. Of about 30,000 clones listed, roughly 95% are singletons. These data are taken from a study of T cells in tuberculosis. CDR3 length equals 13 residues. V lost 3 bases to trimming and J lost 6 bases, with 9 bases between them. The germline gives CDR1 SGHDT, CDR2 YYEEEE. Material for sequencing was PBMCs. The chain employs TRBV5-6 and TRBJ2-2; no firm D call. The sequence derives from a donor between 10 and 35 years old with latent tuberculosis or without tuberculosis infection. In DNA form, the CDR3 reads TGTGCCAGCAGCTCCCCTTATCCCGGGGAGCTGTTTTTT. It translates to CASSSPYPGELFF.